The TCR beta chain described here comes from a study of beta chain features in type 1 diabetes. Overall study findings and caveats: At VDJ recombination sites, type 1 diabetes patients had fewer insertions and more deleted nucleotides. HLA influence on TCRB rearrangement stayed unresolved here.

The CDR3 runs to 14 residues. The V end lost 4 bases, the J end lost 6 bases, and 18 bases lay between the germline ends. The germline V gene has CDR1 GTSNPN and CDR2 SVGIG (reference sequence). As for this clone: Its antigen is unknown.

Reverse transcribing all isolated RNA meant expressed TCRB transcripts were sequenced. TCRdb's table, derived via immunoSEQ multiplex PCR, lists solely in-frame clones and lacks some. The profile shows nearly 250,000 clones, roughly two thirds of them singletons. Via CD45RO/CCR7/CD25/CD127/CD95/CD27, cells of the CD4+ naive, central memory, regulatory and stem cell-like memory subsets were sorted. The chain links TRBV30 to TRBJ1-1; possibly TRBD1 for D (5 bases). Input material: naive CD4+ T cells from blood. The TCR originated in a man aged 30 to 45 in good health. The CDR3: CAWTLLGGSPEAFF. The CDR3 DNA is TGTGCCTGGACTCTCCTCGGGGGGAGTCCTGAAGCTTTCTTT.